Each of the 14 T cell receptor beta chains below was sequenced from the same sample in a study of T-cell memory formation after mild COVID-19. TCRdb recomputed calls from the 5' RACE reads with MiXCR, one row per CDR3 protein. The sample records some 170 distinct CDR3 sequences, roughly 93% being singletons. The sequenced sample consisted of PBMCs or a T cell subset sorted from them (not recorded which). Every receptor here comes from an adult who had mild COVID-19 (a few samples of this study predate the infection). Cell type and time point are not known.

This clonotype was seen a few times. V and J are TRBV5-1 and TRBJ2-7, with TRBD1 matching over 8 bases. This CDR3 spans 14 amino acids. From germline, CDR1 is SGHRS and CDR2 YFSETQ. V lost 4 bases and J lost 3; bases outside the gene matches: 6. This CDR3 is CASSLGTGNYEQYF. The CDR3 region has the DNA TGCGCCAGCAGCCTGGGGACAGGCAACTACGAGCAGTACTTC.

This chain uses TRBV4-1 with TRBJ2-7, with 12 bases identical to TRBD2. Losses at the gene ends were 4 bases for V and 4 bases for J; bases not matched to a gene: 8. Germline CDR1 and CDR2: MGHRA and YSYEKL. The CDR3 consists of 16 residues. CDR3 protein: CASSLELAGGSYEQYF. CDR3 DNA sequence: TGCGCCAGCAGCCTTGAACTAGCGGGAGGTTCGTACGAGCAGTACTTC.

A few counts support this clonotype. This chain connects TRBV12-3 or TRBV12-4 to TRBJ2-2; maybe TRBD1 (6 bases). The CDR3 runs to 16 residues. V lost 3 bases, J lost 4 bases, and 15 bases lay in between. Written as DNA, the CDR3 is TGTGCCAGCAGTTTTTTCGGGCACAGGGCCACCGGGGAGCTGTTTTTT. Protein sequence: CASSFFGHRATGELFF.

The rearrangement joins TRBV6-2 or TRBV6-3 to TRBJ2-1; D perhaps matches TRBD2 (6 bases). This CDR3 has 12 amino acids. In germline, CDR1 is MNHEY, CDR2 SVGEGT. Trimming cost V 6 bases and J 13 bases, with 16 bases left between them. The CDR3 here is CASRQTRPNQFF. The CDR3 region has the DNA TGTGCCAGCAGACAGACTAGGCCAAACCAGTTCTTC.

V gene TRBV29-1 combines with J gene TRBJ2-6; unclear D gene. V lost 1 base and J lost 4, with 8 bases in between. This CDR3 is built from 14 residues. Germline values: CDR1 SQVTM, CDR2 ANQGSEA. Written as DNA, the CDR3 is TGCAGCGTTGAAGTCCAGAACGGGGCCAACGTCCTGACTTTC. It codes for CSVEVQNGANVLTF. Full variable domain (remainder filled in from reference TRBV29-1 and TRBJ2-6): SAVISQKPSRDICQRGTSLTIQCQVDSQVTMMFWYRQQPGQSLTLIATANQGSEATYESGFVIDKFPISRPNLTFSTLTVSNMSPEDSSIYLCSVEVQNGANVLTFGAGSRLTVL.

This chain joins TRBV23-1 and TRBJ1-5; the D is unclear. TRBV23-1 is identified as an open reading frame with a role that is uncertain. V lost 0 bases and J lost 2, with 11 bases in between. The CDR3 consists of 16 residues. CDR3 sequence reads: CASSQSKGIGNQPQHF. The CDR3 coding sequence is TGCGCCAGCAGTCAATCGAAGGGCATCGGCAATCAGCCCCAGCATTTT.

The chain joins TRBV5-1 to TRBJ2-7; a possible D gene is TRBD2 (5 bases). CDR1 SGHRS and CDR2 YFSETQ come from the germline V gene. Trimming took off 2 bases at V and 6 bases at J, with 18 bases between the two ends. The CDR3 is made up of 15 amino acids. The CDR3 DNA is TGCGCCAGCAGCTTTAATGGAGGAACTATCGGCGAGCAGTACTTC. It yields the protein CASSFNGGTIGEQYF.

The chain employs TRBV12-3 or TRBV12-4 and TRBJ1-5; no clear D gene. The CDR3 is 14 residues long. The V end was cut by 5 bases, the J end by 4 bases, with 12 bases between. The CDR3 spells CASSDRELNQPQHF. The CDR3 bases are TGTGCCAGCAGTGACCGGGAACTTAATCAGCCCCAGCATTTT.

The V gene is TRBV9, the J gene TRBJ1-3; D might be TRBD1 (6 bases). Germline V gives CDR1 SGDLS, CDR2 YYNGEE. The V and J ends lost 3 bases and 3 bases respectively, with 13 bases between them. This CDR3 contains 15 residues. CDR3 loop: CASSGGGPSGNTIYF. CDR3 sequence (DNA): TGTGCCAGCAGCGGAGGGGGACCCAGTGGAAACACCATATATTTT.

The chain is built from TRBV7-2 and TRBJ2-7, with D possibly TRBD1 on 5 matching bases. Trimming removed 3 bases from V and 3 bases from J, with 12 bases in between. The CDR3 loop spans 14 amino acids. Germline V gene sequence: CDR1 SGHTA, CDR2 FQGNSA. CDR3 region: CASSFQGKNYEQYF. DNA for the CDR3: TGTGCCAGCAGCTTCCAGGGTAAGAACTACGAGCAGTACTTC.

This chain connects TRBV7-9 to TRBJ2-1, with no clear D. Germline CDR1 and CDR2: SEHNR and FQNEAQ (reference sequence). The V end lost 6 bases, the J end lost 5 bases, and 8 bases lay between the germline ends. This CDR3 comprises 12 residues. The CDR3 nucleotides read TGTGCCAGCAGTACAGCCCACAATGAGCAGTTCTTC. Its translation is CASSTAHNEQFF.

The chain links TRBV7-3 to TRBJ1-6; 8 nucleotides align to TRBD1. Germline lookup yields CDR1 SGHTA and CDR2 FQGTGA. Trimming at V came to 4 bases and at J to 4 bases, leaving 6 bases not matched to a gene. CDR3 size: 16 residues. As DNA, the CDR3 is TGTGCCAGCAGCTCCCAGGGGGCAGGATATAATTCACCCCTCCACTTT. This encodes CASSSQGAGYNSPLHF.

A word on this clonotype: A read error may produce the germline difference seen at one junction end. This sequence joins TRBV5-1 and TRBJ1-1; unclear D gene. The CDR3 runs 15 residues. Germline CDR1 is SGHRS and CDR2 is YFSETQ. The CDR3 here is CASSRGGGSQGNLIF. CDR3 DNA: TGCGCCAGCAGCCGGGGAGGAGGAAGCCAAGGAAATCTCATCTTT. The whole variable domain, remainder taken from reference TRBV5-1 and TRBJ1-1, is KAGVTQTPRYLIKTRGQQVTLSCSPISGHRSVSWYQQTPGQGLQFLFEYFSETQRNKGNFPGRFSGRQFSNSRSEMNVSTLELGDSALYLCASSRGGGSQGNLIFGQGTRLTVV.

The chain recombines TRBV29-1 with TRBJ2-5; 9 bases match TRBD1. After removal of 7 bases from V and 5 bases from J, the junction contained 5 bases not matched to a gene. CDR1 and CDR2 from the germline V gene are SQVTM and ANQGSEA. This CDR3 has 12 amino acids. The DNA for the CDR3 is TGCAGCGCCACAGGGGGCAAGGAGACCCAGTACTTC. Protein sequence: CSATGGKETQYF.